A single sample gave rise to the 26 T cell receptor beta chains below, sequenced in a study of spatial heterogeneity in lung cancer. The study, taken as a whole, reports: Tumors with more nonsynonymous mutations had more expanded intratumoral alpha and beta TCRs.

In TCRdb, the 5' RACE reads were re-called with MiXCR into one record per CDR3 protein. The profile covers around 2,800 distinct CDR3 sequences, with about a tenth appearing a single time and over 9.5% taken by the ten largest. The antigens for these receptors are not known. Time point given: sample taken at primary tumor resection. This material consisted of lung tumor tissue, taken at surgery. All receptors derive from a male donor with early-stage non-small cell lung cancer.

This clonotype was seen a few times. Little can be read into the size of this beta chain, an off-target read in a library designed for alpha chains. The J gene is TRBJ1-3, the V gene TRBV20-1, with 7 bases fitting TRBD1. Germline lookup yields CDR1 DFQATT and CDR2 SNEGSKA (reference sequence). Trimming cost V 5 bases and J 0 bases; bases outside gene matches: 4. The CDR3 is made up of 14 amino acids. CDR3 DNA sequence: TGCAGTGCTGAAGACAGGGACTCTGGAAACACCATATATTTT. This translates into CSAEDRDSGNTIYF.

This clonotype is deemed medium-sized (0.01 to 0.1%). This beta chain is an unintended read in a library built for alpha chains; its size means little. The rearrangement joins TRBV28 to TRBJ2-6, with a possible D match to TRBD1 (5 bases). V lost 5 bases to trimming and J lost 1 base, with 9 bases between them. The V gene's germline CDR1 is MDHEN and CDR2 SYDVKM. The CDR3 has 15 amino acids. The DNA of the CDR3 is TGTGCCAGCAGTCAACAGGTTTCTGGGGCCAACGTCCTGACTTTC. This translates into CASSQQVSGANVLTF.

Judged by abundance, this clonotype is medium-sized. This beta chain is a stray sequence in a library constructed for alpha chains; its clone size is not meaningful. This chain joins TRBV12-3 or TRBV12-4 and TRBJ1-2, with D possibly matching TRBD1 (6 bases). The CDR3 loop spans 15 amino acids. Trimming removed 4 bases at V and 3 bases at J, with 15 bases between. The CDR3: CASSSAARGYYGYTF. CDR3 nucleotides: TGTGCCAGCAGTTCAGCCGCCAGGGGATACTATGGCTACACCTTC.

Within the sample, this clonotype is medium-sized (0.01 to 0.1%). A library prepared for alpha chains yielded this beta chain as an off-target read; its size is of little meaning. The rearrangement links TRBV7-2 to TRBJ1-5, with 7 bases fitting TRBD1. V shed 0 bases and J 3 bases; nucleotides not matched to a gene: 5. Germline V gives CDR1 SGHTA, CDR2 FQGNSA. The CDR3 is 16 amino acids. CDR3 sequence: CASSLAMDRTNQPQHF. The CDR3 DNA reads as TGTGCCAGCAGCTTAGCCATGGACAGGACCAATCAGCCCCAGCATTTT.

This clonotype is judged medium-sized (0.01 to 0.1%). This beta chain is a stray sequence in a library constructed for alpha chains; its clone size is not meaningful. The chain uses TRBV5-6 and TRBJ2-7; 8 positions match TRBD1. Trimming removed 0 bases from V and 3 bases from J; junction bases left unmatched: 5. The CDR3 length is 15 residues. Germline CDR1 SGHDT, CDR2 YYEEEE. The CDR3 bases are TGTGCCAGCAGCTTGGGCCAGGGGGCCTTCTACGAGCAGTACTTC. Residues: CASSLGQGAFYEQYF.

By share, this clonotype counts as medium-sized. With the library built for alpha chains, this beta chain is off target and its frequency is not meaningful. The rearrangement links TRBV7-2 to TRBJ1-1, with a tentative D call TRBD1 (5 bases). Trimming pared 5 bases from V and 5 bases from J, leaving 15 bases between. There are 14 residues in the CDR3. The germline gives CDR1 SGHTA, CDR2 FQGNSA. CDR3: CASSALPGRTEAFF. CDR3 DNA: TGTGCCAGCAGCGCGCTTCCGGGGCGAACTGAAGCTTTCTTT.

By proportion, this clonotype is medium-sized (0.01 to 0.1%). Little can be read into the size of this beta chain, an off-target read in a library designed for alpha chains. This chain connects TRBV28 to TRBJ2-4, with a tentative D call TRBD1 (6 bases). The CDR3 length is 14 residues. Germline loops: CDR1 MDHEN, CDR2 SYDVKM. V lost 8 bases to trimming and J lost 0 bases, with 11 bases between them. The CDR3 loop reads CASGGGGAKNIQYF. The CDR3 nucleotides read TGTGCCAGCGGGGGCGGTGGAGCCAAAAACATTCAGTACTTC.

Relative to its sample, this clonotype is medium-sized. The size of this beta chain means little, since it is a stray read in a library made for alpha chains. Written as DNA, the CDR3 is TGCAGTGTCCGTGTCGGGCAGAGCGGCACCTTC. It codes for CSVRVGQSGTF. The chain combines TRBV20-1 with TRBJ1-2; D is unclear. Per the germline V gene, CDR1 is DFQATT and CDR2 is SNEGSKA (reference sequence). The CDR3 consists of 11 residues. Trimming stripped 7 bases from V and 13 bases from J, with 19 bases between.

By its share, this clonotype is large. This beta chain appears as a stray read in a library generated for alpha chains; its size is not informative. The chain is built from TRBV20-1 and TRBJ2-7; a weak D match, TRBD2 (6 bases). Germline values: CDR1 DFQATT, CDR2 SNEGSKA (reference sequence). V shed 0 bases and J shed 5 bases, with 20 bases lying between them. The CDR3 runs to 16 residues. CDR3 amino acids: CSARDHKGLLLHEQYF. The CDR3 nucleotides are TGCAGTGCTAGAGACCACAAGGGACTTCTTCTCCACGAGCAGTACTTC.

This clonotype is medium-sized. Within a library made for alpha chains, this beta chain is off target, and its count is uninformative. The chain employs TRBV27 and TRBJ2-7, with D possibly TRBD1 on 5 matching bases. This CDR3 has 14 residues. V lost 3 bases and J lost 7, with 16 bases in between. From germline, CDR1 is MNHEY and CDR2 SMNVEV (reference sequence). The CDR3 DNA reads as TGTGCCAGCAGTTTGGCCCCCCAGGGCCGAGAGCAGTACTTC. This gives the protein CASSLAPQGREQYF.

This clonotype is categorized as medium-sized (0.01 to 0.1%). This beta chain came through as a stray read in a library set up for alpha chains, and its size says little. CDR3 in amino acids: CASSPPQGRDTQYF. The DNA for the CDR3 is TGTGCCAGCAGCCCCCCCCAGGGACGAGATACGCAGTATTTT. The chain employs TRBV5-4 and TRBJ2-3; D possibly matches TRBD1 or TRBD2 (5 bases each). This CDR3 has 14 amino acids. V was shortened by 4 bases and J by 5 bases, with 14 bases between the two germline ends. The germline V gene encodes CDR1 SGHNT and CDR2 YYREEE (reference sequence). The variable domain in full, with the rest retrieved from reference TRBV5-4 and TRBJ2-3, is ETGVTQSPTHLIKTRGQQVTLRCSSQSGHNTVSWYQQALGQGPQFIFQYYREEENGRGNFPPRFSGLQFPNYSSELNVNALELDDSALYLCASSPPQGRDTQYFGPGTRLTVL.

This clonotype is medium-sized (0.01 to 0.1%) in the sample. A library prepared for alpha chains yielded this beta chain as an off-target read; its size is of little meaning. This sequence joins TRBV6-6 and TRBJ2-4; maybe TRBD1 (5 bases). The CDR3 is made up of 17 amino acids. V was pared by 6 bases and J by 6 bases, with 24 bases between. Germline CDR1 is MNHNY and CDR2 is SVGAGI (reference sequence). In DNA, the CDR3 is TGTGCCAGCAGCCCAAACACACCGCAGGGTCGTGGAAACATTCAGTACTTC. Amino acid sequence: CASSPNTPQGRGNIQYF.

Only a few counts were recorded for this clonotype. This beta chain slipped into a library made for alpha chains as a stray read, so its size is not meaningful. CDR3 bases: TGTGCCTCGGCTACAGGGACTGCCCTCGGGGGGCCCACAGATACGCAGTATTTT. Translating it yields CASATGTALGGPTDTQYF. J is TRBJ2-3 and V is TRBV30, with D possibly TRBD2 on 7 matching bases. CDR1 GTSNPN and CDR2 SVGIG come from the germline V gene (reference sequence). CDR3 length: 18 residues. The V and J ends lost 7 bases and 2 bases respectively, with 28 bases between them.

This clonotype ranks as medium-sized. Found in a library prepared for alpha chains, this beta chain is an off-target read, and its abundance has little meaning. The J gene is TRBJ1-1, the V gene TRBV7-2, with 9 nucleotides matching TRBD1. V lost 4 bases and J lost 2; bases outside the gene matches: 5. The CDR3 contains 15 residues. CDR1 is SGHTA and CDR2 is FQGNSA in the germline V gene. CDR3 nucleotide sequence: TGTGCCAGCAGCTGGGGACAGGGCCTTAACACTGAAGCTTTCTTT. Translation gives CASSWGQGLNTEAFF.

This clonotype is judged medium-sized. A read error may account for a junction end that differs from germline. This beta chain was picked up by a library intended for alpha chains and is off target, so its count carries little meaning. This chain uses TRBV7-9 with TRBJ1-2; weak D call: TRBD1 (6 bases). Germline loops: CDR1 SEHNR, CDR2 FQNEAQ (reference sequence). This CDR3 spans 13 amino acids. The CDR3 spells CASSLDRAGARVF. DNA of the CDR3: TGTGCCAGCAGCTTAGATCGGGCAGGGGCCCGGGTATTC.

This clonotype is judged medium-sized. This beta chain is an unintended read in a library built for alpha chains; its size means little. V usage is TRBV12-3 or TRBV12-4 and J usage is TRBJ2-7; 11 nucleotides agree with TRBD2. Germline trimming cut 3 bases from V and 4 bases from J; bases unmatched to any gene: 5. The CDR3 loop spans 15 amino acids. The CDR3 loop is CASSLTSGVGYEQYF. The CDR3 DNA sequence: TGTGCCAGCAGTTTGACTAGCGGGGTGGGGTACGAGCAGTACTTC.

Relative to its sample, this clonotype is medium-sized. This beta chain slipped into a library made for alpha chains as a stray read, so its size is not meaningful. The V gene is TRBV20-1, the J gene TRBJ2-1; 7 nucleotides line up with TRBD2. From germline, CDR1 is DFQATT and CDR2 SNEGSKA (reference sequence). The CDR3 sequence is 15 residues long. The J segment lost 4 bases and the V segment lost 3 bases, leaving 9 bases of the junction unmatched. In DNA form, the CDR3 reads TGCAGTGCTAGTAGTTCTAGCGGACAATACAATGAGCAGTTCTTC. This gives the protein CSASSSSGQYNEQFF.

This clonotype is medium-sized (0.01 to 0.1%) by share. This beta chain represents an off-target read in a library built for alpha chains; its size is of limited meaning. The chain is built from TRBV10-3 and TRBJ2-7; 7 bases map to TRBD1. Germline trimming cut 5 bases from V and 4 bases from J; bases unmatched to any gene: 2. The CDR3 runs to 12 residues. In germline, CDR1 is ENHRY, CDR2 SYGVKD. The CDR3, as DNA: TGTGCCATCAGTTTACAGGGGTACGAGCAGTACTTC. The encoded protein is CAISLQGYEQYF.

This clonotype is medium-sized by share. Being off target in a library aimed at alpha chains, this beta chain has a size of little meaning. The rearrangement uses TRBV6-5 and TRBJ2-5, with 11 bases that match TRBD2. The CDR3 is 16 residues long. Germline CDR1 and CDR2: MNHEY and SVGAGI. Unmatched junction bases numbered 5, after V lost 2 bases and J lost 3 bases. As DNA, the CDR3 is TGTGCCAGCAGTTACGGGGGGACTAGCGGTAAAGAGACCCAGTACTTC. Translation: CASSYGGTSGKETQYF.

On this clonotype itself: A much larger clone is a single base away; this may be a read error. Because the library targeted alpha chains, this beta chain is an off-target read whose size means little. The chain employs TRBV6-2 or TRBV6-3 and TRBJ2-1; D is unclear. CDR1 and CDR2 from the germline V gene are MNHEY and SVGEGT. This CDR3 has 16 residues. CDR3 bases: TGTGCCAGCAGCCTCCCCGGCGACTTAACCTACAATAAGCAGTTCTTC. Amino acids: CASSLPGDLTYNKQFF.

In its sample, this clonotype is medium-sized. Since the library was made to target alpha chains, this beta chain is a stray read and its abundance is not meaningful. The CDR3 reads CASSPQGGVTEAFF. The DNA of the CDR3 is TGTGCCAGCAGTCCCCAGGGTGGAGTCACTGAAGCTTTCTTT. The chain has TRBV6-1 and TRBJ1-1; the D gene is possibly TRBD1 (5 bases). Trimming stripped 5 bases from V and 4 bases from J, with 14 bases between. The CDR3 has 14 amino acids. Germline values: CDR1 MNHNS, CDR2 SASEGT.

This clonotype was seen at least ten times. Because the library targeted alpha chains, this beta chain is an off-target read whose size means little. The V call is TRBV3-1, the J call TRBJ2-2, with 7 bases identical to TRBD2. J gave up 1 base and V 4 bases, and 6 bases lay outside the gene matches. The CDR3 totals 16 residues. The germline gives CDR1 LGHDT, CDR2 YNNKEL (reference sequence). This chain's CDR3 is CASSRLGGRNTGELFF. The CDR3 coding sequence is TGTGCCAGCAGCCGTTTAGGCGGGAGGAACACCGGGGAGCTGTTTTTT.

By sample fraction, this clonotype is medium-sized. For a library built for alpha chains, this beta chain is a stray read; little rests on its size. The chain carries TRBV20-1 and TRBJ2-7; D may be TRBD1 (6 bases). The germline gives CDR1 DFQATT, CDR2 SNEGSKA (reference sequence). The CDR3 is 12 residues long. CDR3 sequence reads: CSLGSRGAEQYF. The CDR3 region has the DNA TGCTCTCTAGGAAGCAGGGGCGCCGAGCAGTACTTC.

This clonotype is medium-sized. This beta chain slipped into a library made for alpha chains as a stray read, so its size is not meaningful. The gene calls are TRBV9 and TRBJ1-1; unclear D gene. Germline CDR1 is SGDLS and CDR2 is YYNGEE. This CDR3 has 11 residues. V shed 4 bases and J shed 9 bases, with 10 bases lying between them. CDR3 sequence: CASSPLVQAFF. The DNA of the CDR3 is TGTGCCAGCAGCCCATTGGTTCAAGCTTTCTTT.

By sample share, this clonotype is medium-sized. The library was designed around alpha chains, so this beta chain is a stray read whose abundance carries little weight. The gene calls are TRBV12-3 or TRBV12-4 and TRBJ2-3; D is perhaps TRBD1 (6 bases). Trimming removed 6 bases from V and 4 bases from J, with 11 bases in between. This CDR3 contains 13 residues. For the CDR3, the DNA is TGTGCCAGCAGGAGGGGGTGGGCAGATACGCAGTATTTT. Translating it yields CASRRGWADTQYF.

In its sample, this clonotype was seen many times. This beta chain lies outside the target of a library built for alpha chains; its clone size means little. The chain employs TRBV20-1 and TRBJ2-2; D may correspond to TRBD1 or TRBD2 (5 bases each). Germline loops: CDR1 DFQATT, CDR2 SNEGSKA (reference sequence). The CDR3 length is 16 residues. Trimming shortened V by 0 bases and J by 0 bases, and 11 bases separated the two germline ends. This chain's CDR3 is CSARDMRGANTGELFF. CDR3 sequence (DNA): TGCAGTGCTAGAGATATGAGGGGCGCGAACACCGGGGAGCTGTTTTTT.